These 13 T cell receptor beta chains came from one sample sequenced in a study of blood T cell repertoires in COVID-19. The assay was immunoSEQ multiplex PCR, and TCRdb's table has in-frame clones only and misses some. Here the sample spans some 120,000 clones, approximately 84% being singletons. Sequences were obtained from peripheral blood. The receptors shown here come from a human donor in a cohort sampled during active COVID-19.

The V gene is TRBV5-1, the J gene TRBJ1-2; 9 positions match TRBD1. After removal of 4 bases from V and 8 bases from J, the junction contained 9 bases not matched to a gene. This CDR3 spans 14 amino acids. The germline V gene encodes CDR1 SGHRS and CDR2 YFSETQ. CDR3 nucleotide sequence: TGCGCCAGCAGCCCACCTCGGGACAGGGAGGGCTACACCTTC. The encoded protein is CASSPPRDREGYTF. The full variable domain, its missing parts supplied by reference TRBV5-1 and TRBJ1-2, is KAGVTQTPRYLIKTRGQQVTLSCSPISGHRSVSWYQQTPGQGLQFLFEYFSETQRNKGNFPGRFSGRQFSNSRSEMNVSTLELGDSALYLCASSPPRDREGYTFGSGTRLTVV.

This rearrangement joins TRBV6-5 to TRBJ2-5; 7 positions agree with TRBD2. CDR1 MNHEY and CDR2 SVGAGI come from the germline V gene. The V and J ends lost 6 bases and 4 bases, in that order; junction bases with no gene match: 8. CDR3 length equals 14 residues. The CDR3 region has the DNA TGTGCCAGCAGGGCTAGCGGAGGTGGAGAGACCCAGTACTTC. Translating it yields CASRASGGGETQYF.

V and J are TRBV19 and TRBJ2-6, with TRBD1 matching over 9 bases. The junction had 9 bases not matched to a gene; V was cut back by 7 bases and J by 2 bases. CDR3 length: 17 amino acids. CDR1 is LNHDA and CDR2 is SQIVND in the germline V gene (reference sequence). Written as DNA, the CDR3 is TGTGCCAGTACCCGGGACAGGGTGATAACTGGGGCCAACGTCCTGACTTTC. Its translation: CASTRDRVITGANVLTF.

The J gene is TRBJ1-4, the V gene TRBV2; the D is unclear. CDR3 size: 14 residues. Germline CDR1 is SNHLY and CDR2 is FYNNEI. V lost 1 base and J lost 1, with 4 bases in between. The CDR3 here is CASSEDRTNEKLFF. As DNA, the CDR3 is TGTGCCAGCAGTGAAGACAGAACTAATGAAAAACTGTTTTTT.

V and J are TRBV30 and TRBJ2-7; 11 bases are shared with TRBD1. Per germline, CDR1 GTSNPN and CDR2 SVGIG (reference sequence). V was pared by 1 base and J by 6 bases, with 11 bases of the junction left unmatched. This CDR3 has 16 residues. The CDR3 DNA sequence: TGTGCCTGGAGTGGTGTCCCGGACAGGGGGCCGGGCGAGCAGTACTTC. Translation gives CAWSGVPDRGPGEQYF. Based on the CDR3 plus reference TRBV30 and TRBJ2-7, the full variable domain is SQTIHQWPATLVQPVGSPLSLECTVEGTSNPNLYWYRQAAGRGLQLLFYSVGIGQISSEVPQNLSASRPQDRQFILSSKKLLLSDSGFYLCAWSGVPDRGPGEQYFGPGTRLTVT.

This clone was picked up one time. The chain is built from TRBV3-1 (or the pseudogene TRBV3-2) and TRBJ2-6; TRBD2 aligns across 12 bases. After removal of 3 bases from V and 1 base from J, the junction contained 4 bases not matched to a gene. The V gene's germline CDR1 is LGHDT and CDR2 YNNKEL (reference sequence). This CDR3 region has 18 residues. The CDR3 region is CASSHYLAGGSGANVLTF. CDR3 nucleotides: TGTGCCAGCAGCCATTACCTAGCGGGGGGGTCTGGGGCCAACGTCCTGACTTTC.

This rearrangement joins TRBV19 to TRBJ1-2; 7 nucleotides agree with TRBD1. The CDR3 spans 17 residues. With V trimmed by 5 bases and J by 0 bases, 12 bases remained unmatched. Germline V gene data show CDR1 as LNHDA and CDR2 as SQIVND (reference sequence). In DNA, the CDR3 is TGTGCCAGTAGTGCTGGGACAGTAGACAAAACTAACTATGGCTACACCTTC. Amino acids: CASSAGTVDKTNYGYTF.

The V call is TRBV11-3, the J call TRBJ2-3; 13 bases align to TRBD2. Germline lookup yields CDR1 SGHNT and CDR2 YENEEA. The CDR3 loop spans 18 amino acids. With 5 bases clipped from V and 3 bases from J, the junction kept 11 bases outside the gene matches. The CDR3 is CASSTLAGGPLRTDTQYF. DNA of the CDR3: TGTGCCAGCAGCACACTAGCGGGGGGGCCACTGAGGACAGATACGCAGTATTTT.

This chain connects TRBV7-9 to TRBJ2-7; 9 bases agree with TRBD1. Trimming cost V 5 bases and J 1 base; bases outside gene matches: 9. Germline values: CDR1 SEHNR, CDR2 FQNEAQ (reference sequence). The CDR3 contains 16 residues. DNA of the CDR3: TGTGCCAGCAGCCAACCGACGGGACAGGGATCCTACGAGCAGTACTTC. It codes for CASSQPTGQGSYEQYF.

The chain carries TRBV5-8 and TRBJ2-6; tentative D call: TRBD1 (5 bases). The CDR3 is 17 residues long. Germline V gene sequence: CDR1 SGHTS, CDR2 YDEGEE. The germline V and J ends were trimmed by 1 base and 4 bases, with 15 bases remaining between them. The CDR3 reads CASSLTGPAGGANVLTF. CDR3 nucleotide sequence: TGTGCCAGCAGCTTGACAGGTCCGGCTGGGGGGGCCAACGTCCTGACTTTC.

This clone appeared a single time. Other DNA sequences from this sample encode an identical CDR3 as well. CDR3 amino acids: CASSLGGDTQYF. Here the CDR3 DNA reads TGCGCCAGCAGCTTAGGGGGAGATACGCAGTATTTT. V is TRBV5-1 and J is TRBJ2-3; D is possibly TRBD1 (6 bases). The length of the CDR3 is 12 residues. V was clipped by 2 bases and J by 5 bases, with 6 bases between them. Germline CDR1 is SGHRS and CDR2 is YFSETQ. Drawing the rest from reference TRBV5-1 and TRBJ2-3, the complete variable domain is KAGVTQTPRYLIKTRGQQVTLSCSPISGHRSVSWYQQTPGQGLQFLFEYFSETQRNKGNFPGRFSGRQFSNSRSEMNVSTLELGDSALYLCASSLGGDTQYFGPGTRLTVL.

The chain employs TRBV6-5 and TRBJ2-1; TRBD1 matches 11 bases. Per the germline V gene, CDR1 is MNHEY and CDR2 is SVGAGI. With 6 bases clipped from V and 8 bases from J, the junction kept 9 bases outside the gene matches. The CDR3 is 15 residues long. This CDR3 reads CASRHRGQGAYEQFF. Here the CDR3 DNA reads TGTGCCAGCAGGCACCGAGGACAGGGGGCTTATGAGCAGTTCTTC.

The chain uses TRBV5-1 and TRBJ1-4; the match to TRBD1 covers 7 bases. CDR1 is SGHRS and CDR2 is YFSETQ in the germline V gene. The V segment lost 1 base and the J segment 8 bases; nucleotides outside the gene matches: 5. The CDR3 extends over 14 amino acids. This chain's CDR3 is CASSLKGAGEKLFF. CDR3 DNA: TGCGCCAGCAGCTTGAAGGGGGCGGGAGAAAAACTGTTTTTT.